This T cell receptor (beta chain) appears in the sequencing data of a study of blood T cell repertoires in COVID-19. About the study: The origin of the acute and convalescent COVID-19 samples was the United States, Italy and Spain.

The table lists this clone with a count of one. The CDR3 totals 14 residues. V was clipped by 0 bases and J by 6 bases, with 12 bases between them. Per the germline V gene, CDR1 is MNHNS and CDR2 is SASEGT. Original analysis: The authors estimated nucleated cell counts from reference gene primer amplification. Some clones are missing from TCRdb's copy, which holds only in-frame ones; the method was immunoSEQ multiplex PCR. That table supplies the V and J calls and clone size; D and trimming were determined from the DNA. The sample consists of some 120,000 clones, 90% of them appearing once. The TCR was taken from a man aged 45-65 years with active COVID-19. The V gene is TRBV6-1, the J gene TRBJ2-7; D is possibly TRBD1 (5 bases). Material for sequencing was peripheral blood. CDR3 loop: CASSEALGDAEQYV. CDR3 nucleotides: TGTGCCAGCAGTGAAGCGCTAGGGGATGCCGAGCAGTACGTC.